These 6 T cell receptor beta chains were sequenced from one sample in a study of vaccination and CD4 T cells after COVID-19. The treatment was: approximately nine-day PBMC culture with coronavirus spike peptide pools or control peptides (ViraFEST assay). The study sequenced cultured CD4+ T cell DNA using the Oncomine TCR Beta short-read assay. Using its own MiXCR run on the PCR reads, TCRdb lists one record per CDR3 protein. The sample includes about 13,000 distinct CDR3 sequences, roughly 74% of them seen just once. These receptors lack a known antigen. The material was CD4+ T cells from blood, cultured in vitro, obtained after SARS-CoV-2 vaccination. These TCRs come from a human donor who received a COVID-19 vaccine.

DNA for the CDR3: TGCAGTGTGAGGACAGGGGGCCTTGAAAAACTGTTTTTT. Residues: CSVRTGGLEKLFF. This chain joins TRBV20-1 and TRBJ1-4; 11 bases agree with TRBD1. The junction had 5 bases not matched to a gene; V was cut back by 7 bases and J by 7 bases. Germline V gene lookup returns CDR1 DFQATT and CDR2 SNEGSKA (reference sequence). The CDR3 extends over 13 amino acids.

The chain combines TRBV19 with TRBJ1-2, with D possibly being TRBD1 (5 bases). Germline V gene data show CDR1 as LNHDA and CDR2 as SQIVND (reference sequence). This CDR3 is built from 13 residues. Trimming removed 6 bases at V and 2 bases at J, with 10 bases between. CDR3 sequence reads: CASRSSGNYGYTF. DNA for the CDR3: TGTGCCAGTAGATCCTCAGGGAACTATGGCTACACCTTC.

The chain joins TRBV19 to TRBJ2-5; 13 bases align to TRBD2. Losses at the gene ends were 4 bases for V and 1 base for J; bases not matched to a gene: 6. This CDR3 is 17 amino acids long. Germline lookup yields CDR1 LNHDA and CDR2 SQIVND (reference sequence). The CDR3 sequence is CASSTGLAGRSQETQYF. CDR3 bases: TGTGCCAGTAGTACGGGACTAGCGGGGAGATCCCAAGAGACCCAGTACTTC.

Sample share makes this clonotype medium-sized (0.01 to 0.1%). This chain links TRBV20-1 with TRBJ1-2; D ambiguous. V lost 5 bases to trimming and J lost 4 bases, with 14 bases between them. CDR3 length: 13 residues. Germline CDR1 reads DFQATT; CDR2 reads SNEGSKA (reference sequence). CDR3 sequence (DNA): TGCAGTGCTCCGACATCCGCCAGCTATGGCTACACCTTC. Its translation is CSAPTSASYGYTF.

This clonotype occurred once. The genes are TRBV6-2 or TRBV6-3 and TRBJ2-3, with D unclear. The CDR3 totals 13 residues. V shed 4 bases and J shed 4 bases, with 9 bases lying between them. Per germline, CDR1 MNHEY and CDR2 SVGEGT. The CDR3 reads CASSFRFPDTQYF. The CDR3 DNA reads TGTGCCAGCAGTTTTCGATTCCCAGATACGCAGTATTTT.

In DNA form, the CDR3 reads TGTGCCAGCAACAGAGGGGGCGCAGGTAATTCACCCCTCCACTTT. This codes for CASNRGGAGNSPLHF. The chain combines TRBV12-3 or TRBV12-4 with TRBJ1-6; TRBD1 matches 7 bases. V shed 7 bases, J shed 6 bases, and the junction held 9 bases outside the gene matches. The CDR3 length is 15 residues.